Below, 26 T cell receptor beta chains from the same sample are listed, as sequenced in a study of blood T cell repertoires in COVID-19. Assay used: immunoSEQ multiplex PCR; TCRdb lists only in-frame clones, some missing. The sample lists some 170,000 clones; approximately 84% were seen once. Sequencing input: PBMCs or T cells enriched from blood (not recorded which). All receptors come from a human donor with acute COVID-19. The donor label of this sample is uncertain.

The chain's CDR3 is CASSPHLGAGSSNQPQHF. DNA of the CDR3: TGTGCCAGCAGTCCCCATTTAGGAGCCGGGTCTAGCAATCAGCCCCAGCATTTT. The V call is TRBV27, the J call TRBJ1-5; D ambiguous. The V and J ends lost 5 bases and 0 bases respectively, with 20 bases between them. Germline assignment: CDR1 MNHEY and CDR2 SMNVEV (reference sequence). The CDR3 covers 18 residues.

This sequence joins TRBV19 and TRBJ2-7; TRBD1 aligns across 12 bases. V shed 5 bases, J shed 2 bases, and the junction held 10 bases outside the gene matches. The germline V gene encodes CDR1 LNHDA and CDR2 SQIVND (reference sequence). The CDR3 runs 17 residues. The CDR3 nucleotides are TGTGCCAGTAGTCGTACCGGGACAGGGGGCAGGGCCTACGAGCAGTACTTC. This gives the protein CASSRTGTGGRAYEQYF.

The table lists this clone with a few counts. V and J are TRBV3-1 (or the pseudogene TRBV3-2) and TRBJ2-6, with D maybe TRBD1 (5 bases). Germline CDR1 and CDR2: LGHDT and YNNKEL (reference sequence). This CDR3 region has 17 residues. The V and J ends lost 0 bases and 0 bases respectively, with 9 bases between them. The CDR3 loop is CASSQETGASGANVLTF. CDR3 nucleotides: TGTGCCAGCAGCCAAGAAACAGGAGCCTCTGGGGCCAACGTCCTGACTTTC.

This clone was seen once. The rearrangement joins TRBV2 to TRBJ2-7; weak D call: TRBD1 (6 bases). The CDR3 runs 15 residues. The germline V gene encodes CDR1 SNHLY and CDR2 FYNNEI. The V gene lost 6 bases and the J gene lost 2 bases, with 17 bases spanning the gap. The CDR3 loop is CASSLTGTTTYEQYF. CDR3 DNA sequence: TGTGCCAGCAGCCTAACCGGGACAACTACCTACGAGCAGTACTTC. Full variable domain (rest looked up from reference TRBV2 and TRBJ2-7): EPEVTQTPSHQVTQMGQEVILRCVPISNHLYFYWYRQILGQKVEFLVSFYNNEISEKSEIFDDQFSVERPDGSNFTLKIRSTKLEDSAMYFCASSLTGTTTYEQYFGPGTRLTVT.

The V and J genes are TRBV10-3 and TRBJ2-7; tentative D call: TRBD1 (7 bases). V was pared by 6 bases and J by 2 bases, with 17 bases between. This CDR3 has 15 amino acids. Germline CDR1 is ENHRY and CDR2 is SYGVKD. This CDR3 reads CAIRRGDSAAYEQYF. The CDR3 bases are TGTGCCATCAGGAGGGGGGACAGCGCGGCCTACGAGCAGTACTTC.

The genes are TRBV27 and TRBJ2-7, with D possibly being TRBD2 (5 bases). CDR3 length: 14 amino acids. Germline V lookup: CDR1 MNHEY, CDR2 SMNVEV (reference sequence). V lost 6 bases to trimming and J lost 0 bases, with 12 bases between them. This chain's CDR3 is CASRREPSSYEQYF. Here the CDR3 DNA reads TGTGCCAGCAGGAGGGAACCCTCCTCCTACGAGCAGTACTTC.

The V gene is TRBV21-1, the J gene TRBJ1-1; the table's D call, TRBD1, was not checked against the DNA. TRBV21-1 is tagged as a pseudogene. This CDR3 has 17 amino acids. The CDR3 DNA is TGTGCCAGCAGGCCCCGGGACAGAGATTTCATGAACACTGAAGCTTTCTTT. As protein: CASRPRDRDFMNTEAFF.

This sequence joins TRBV30 and TRBJ2-5; weak D call: TRBD2 (6 bases). The CDR3 is 12 residues long. From germline, CDR1 is GTSNPN and CDR2 SVGIG (reference sequence). V dropped 5 bases and J dropped 5 bases, with 12 bases sitting between them. The chain's CDR3 is CAWGGGTETQYF. Here the CDR3 DNA reads TGTGCCTGGGGTGGGGGGACCGAGACCCAGTACTTC.

This sequence joins TRBV11-1 and TRBJ2-3; 9 bases match TRBD2. The CDR3 runs to 16 residues. V trimming: 3 bases; J trimming: 0 bases; junction bases outside the gene matches: 4. The germline V gene encodes CDR1 SGHAT and CDR2 FQDESV (reference sequence). Here the CDR3 reads CASSFLTSGSTDTQYF. CDR3 sequence (DNA): TGTGCCAGCAGCTTTCTGACTAGCGGCAGCACAGATACGCAGTATTTT. The whole variable domain, remainder taken from reference TRBV11-1 and TRBJ2-3, is EAEVAQSPRYKITEKSQAVAFWCDPISGHATLYWYRQILGQGPELLVQFQDESVVDDSQLPKDRFSAERLKGVDSTLKIQPAELGDSAMYLCASSFLTSGSTDTQYFGPGTRLTVL.

This clone was seen just once. The chain links TRBV2 to TRBJ1-2; D not certain. Germline lookup yields CDR1 SNHLY and CDR2 FYNNEI. The CDR3 runs to 16 residues. V lost 4 bases, J lost 0 bases, and 15 bases lay in between. The DNA for the CDR3 is TGTGCCAGCAGTGTAACCCTTGTGTTAGCTAACTATGGCTACACCTTC. It yields the protein CASSVTLVLANYGYTF.

V usage is TRBV24-1 and J usage is TRBJ2-5, with TRBD1 matching 8 bases. Germline V CDR1 and CDR2: KGHDR, SFDVKD. J gave up 4 bases and V 10 bases, and 7 bases lay outside the gene matches. The CDR3 is 13 residues long. The CDR3 sequence is CATTDRAPETQYF. In DNA form, the CDR3 reads TGTGCCACGACGGACAGGGCACCAGAGACCCAGTACTTC.

This clone appeared once. The chain uses TRBV5-5 and TRBJ1-3; possible D gene TRBD1, 5 bases. The germline CDR1 and CDR2 sequences are SGHKS and YYEKEE (reference sequence). The V and J ends lost 5 bases and 2 bases respectively, with 14 bases between them. This CDR3 has 15 amino acids. The CDR3 sequence is CASRSPTDTGNTIYF. The CDR3 DNA is TGTGCCAGCAGAAGTCCGACAGATACTGGAAACACCATATATTTT.

The CDR3 DNA is TGTGCCAGCAGCCGCCCCTCCACCGGTTACTCCTATGGCTACACCTTC. Its translation is CASSRPSTGYSYGYTF. The chain employs TRBV5-4 and TRBJ1-2; D gene ambiguous. CDR1 SGHNT and CDR2 YYREEE come from the germline V gene (reference sequence). V lost 4 bases to trimming and J lost 4 bases, with 20 bases between them. CDR3 size: 16 residues.

The genes are TRBV6-5 and TRBJ1-3, with a possible D match to TRBD1 (5 bases). Looked up from germline, CDR1 is MNHEY and CDR2 is SVGAGI. With 8 bases removed from V and 4 bases from J, the gap between germline ends came to 12 bases. The CDR3 spans 13 residues. As DNA, the CDR3 is TGTGCCAGCGGTCGGGGGTCGGGAAACACCATATATTTT. This codes for CASGRGSGNTIYF.

The chain recombines TRBV29-1 with TRBJ1-2, with TRBD1 matching over 7 bases. Germline assignment: CDR1 SQVTM and CDR2 ANQGSEA. Trimming cost V 0 bases and J 3 bases; bases outside gene matches: 10. There are 16 residues in the CDR3. The CDR3 is CSVEDEYGQAYYGYTF. In nucleotides, the CDR3 is TGCAGCGTTGAAGATGAGTACGGACAGGCGTACTATGGCTACACCTTC.

J is TRBJ2-1 and V is TRBV5-4, with 8 bases lining up with TRBD2. Germline CDR1 reads SGHNT; CDR2 reads YYREEE (reference sequence). The CDR3 has 16 residues. V shed 3 bases, J shed 3 bases, and the junction held 8 bases outside the gene matches. The CDR3 bases are TGTGCCAGCAGCTCGGGCGGCGGGGGGAACTACAATGAGCAGTTCTTC. Amino acids: CASSSGGGGNYNEQFF.

The V gene is TRBV27, the J gene TRBJ2-5, with TRBD1 matching over 9 bases. After removal of 8 bases from V and 3 bases from J, the junction contained 4 bases not matched to a gene. Germline CDR1 and CDR2: MNHEY and SMNVEV (reference sequence). The CDR3 loop spans 13 amino acids. DNA of the CDR3: TGTGCCAGCCTTCGGACAGGGGAAGAGACCCAGTACTTC. Its translation is CASLRTGEETQYF.

This sequence joins TRBV28 and TRBJ1-6; perhaps TRBD1 as D (6 bases). V lost 6 bases, J lost 13 bases, and 16 bases lay in between. The germline V gene has CDR1 MDHEN and CDR2 SYDVKM. The CDR3 runs 13 residues. The CDR3 spells CASRLTGFYPLHF. In DNA form, the CDR3 reads TGTGCCAGCAGGCTAACAGGGTTTTATCCCCTCCACTTT.

The V gene is TRBV4-1, the J gene TRBJ1-1; 8 bases align to TRBD1. Germline CDR1 reads MGHRA; CDR2 reads YSYEKL. This CDR3 has 15 amino acids. Trimming removed 0 bases from V and 5 bases from J; junction bases left unmatched: 5. CDR3 coding DNA: TGCGCCAGCAGCCAAGAACAGGGGGTAAGGACTGAAGCTTTCTTT. It translates to CASSQEQGVRTEAFF.

This clone turned up a few times. The chain couples TRBV6-5 to TRBJ2-3, with 9 bases lining up with TRBD2. Germline assignment: CDR1 MNHEY and CDR2 SVGAGI. The ends lost 2 bases at V and 6 bases at J; junction bases unmatched: 9. This CDR3 contains 16 residues. The CDR3 is CASSYLGGGAIDTQYF. In DNA form, the CDR3 reads TGTGCCAGCAGTTACCTAGGCGGGGGGGCCATTGATACGCAGTATTTT.

Only a few counts were recorded for this clone. V usage is TRBV18 and J usage is TRBJ1-2, with TRBD1 matching over 10 bases. The CDR3 totals 16 residues. With V trimmed by 2 bases and J by 4 bases, 7 bases remained unmatched. Germline CDR1 KGHSH, CDR2 LQKENI. CDR3 residues: CASSPDRGPHSYGYTF. CDR3 coding DNA: TGTGCCAGCTCACCAGACAGGGGGCCCCATAGCTATGGCTACACCTTC.

The chain employs TRBV7-3 and TRBJ2-5, with TRBD1 matching over 7 bases. This CDR3 is 15 amino acids long. Germline-derived CDR1 and CDR2 are SGHTA and FQGTGA. V gave up 5 bases and J gave up 1 base; unmatched junction bases: 7. The CDR3 DNA is TGTGCCAGCAGCATAGGGGGACAGCGCCAAGAGACCCAGTACTTC. As protein: CASSIGGQRQETQYF.

This CDR3 reads CASRKGQVTGELFF. Here the CDR3 DNA reads TGTGCCAGCAGGAAGGGACAAGTCACCGGGGAGCTGTTTTTT. The genes are TRBV5-6 and TRBJ2-2, with D possibly being TRBD1 (6 bases). In germline, CDR1 is SGHDT, CDR2 YYEEEE. The V gene lost 5 bases and the J gene lost 4 bases, with 12 bases spanning the gap. This CDR3 is built from 14 residues.

The rearrangement links TRBV3-1 (or the pseudogene TRBV3-2) to TRBJ2-7, with 9 bases fitting TRBD1. Trimming at V came to 3 bases and at J to 1 base, leaving 13 bases not matched to a gene. Germline V gene sequence: CDR1 LGHDT, CDR2 YNNKEL (reference sequence). CDR3 length equals 18 residues. The CDR3 DNA reads as TGTGCCAGCAGCCACCCGCCCCCCCGGACAGGGGAATCCTACGAGCAGTACTTC. This codes for CASSHPPPRTGESYEQYF.

This clone was found once. The J gene is TRBJ2-3, the V gene TRBV3-1 (or the pseudogene TRBV3-2); no reliable D call. This CDR3 has 13 residues. Germline V lookup: CDR1 LGHDT, CDR2 YNNKEL (reference sequence). Between the trimmed V and J ends, which lost 4 bases and 6 bases, there was a span of 11 bases. The CDR3, as DNA: TGTGCCAGCAGCCGATCGTCTCGGGATACGCAGTATTTT. Its translation: CASSRSSRDTQYF.

The chain employs TRBV10-3 and TRBJ2-7; the D gene is possibly TRBD1 (6 bases). V was shortened by 2 bases and J by 6 bases, with 8 bases between the two germline ends. CDR3 length: 12 residues. CDR1 and CDR2 from the germline V gene are ENHRY and SYGVKD. The CDR3 loop is CAISETTGEQYF. CDR3 in DNA: TGTGCCATCAGTGAGACGACAGGCGAGCAGTACTTC.